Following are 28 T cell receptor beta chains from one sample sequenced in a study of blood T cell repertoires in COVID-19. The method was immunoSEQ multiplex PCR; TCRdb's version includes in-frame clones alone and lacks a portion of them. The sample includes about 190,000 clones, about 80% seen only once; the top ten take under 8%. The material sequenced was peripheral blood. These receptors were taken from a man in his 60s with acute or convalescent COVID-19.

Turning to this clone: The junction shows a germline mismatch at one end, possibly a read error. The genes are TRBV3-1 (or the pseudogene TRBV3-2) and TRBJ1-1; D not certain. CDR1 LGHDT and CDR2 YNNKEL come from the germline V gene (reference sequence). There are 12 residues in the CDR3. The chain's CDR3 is CASSHGNAEAFF. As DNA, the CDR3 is TGTGCCAGCAGCCACGGGAACGCTGAAGCTTTCTTT.

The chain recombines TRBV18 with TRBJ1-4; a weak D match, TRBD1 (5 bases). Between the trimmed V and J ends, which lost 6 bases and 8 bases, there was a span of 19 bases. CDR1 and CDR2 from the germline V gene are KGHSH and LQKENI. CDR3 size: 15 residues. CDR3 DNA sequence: TGTGCCAGCTCGCCGGGAGCACAGGTACGGGAAAAACTGTTTTTT. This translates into CASSPGAQVREKLFF.

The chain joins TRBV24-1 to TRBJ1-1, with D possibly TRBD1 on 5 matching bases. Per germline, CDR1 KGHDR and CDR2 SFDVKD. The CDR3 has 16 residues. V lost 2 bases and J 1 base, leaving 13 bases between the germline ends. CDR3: CATSDSPPGGNTEAFF. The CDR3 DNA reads TGTGCCACCAGTGATTCGCCCCCCGGGGGGAACACTGAAGCTTTCTTT.

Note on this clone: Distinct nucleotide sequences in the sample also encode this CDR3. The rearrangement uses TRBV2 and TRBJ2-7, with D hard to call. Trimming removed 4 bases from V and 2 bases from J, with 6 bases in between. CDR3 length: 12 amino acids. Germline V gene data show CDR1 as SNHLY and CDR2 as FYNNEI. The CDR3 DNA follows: TGTGCCAGCAGTGGAGACACCTACGAGCAGTACTTC. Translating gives CASSGDTYEQYF.

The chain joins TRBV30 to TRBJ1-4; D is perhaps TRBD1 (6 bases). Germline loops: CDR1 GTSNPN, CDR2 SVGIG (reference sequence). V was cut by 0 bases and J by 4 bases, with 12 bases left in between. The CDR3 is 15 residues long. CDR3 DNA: TGTGCCTGGAGTGTAGCTGGACAGATTAATGAAAAACTGTTTTTT. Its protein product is CAWSVAGQINEKLFF.

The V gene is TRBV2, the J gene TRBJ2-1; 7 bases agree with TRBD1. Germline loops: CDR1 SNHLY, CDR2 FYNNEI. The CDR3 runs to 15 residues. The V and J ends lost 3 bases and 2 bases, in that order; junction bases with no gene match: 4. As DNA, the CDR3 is TGTGCCAGCAGTGACGAGGGGGCTGCCTACAATGAGCAGTTCTTC. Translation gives CASSDEGAAYNEQFF.

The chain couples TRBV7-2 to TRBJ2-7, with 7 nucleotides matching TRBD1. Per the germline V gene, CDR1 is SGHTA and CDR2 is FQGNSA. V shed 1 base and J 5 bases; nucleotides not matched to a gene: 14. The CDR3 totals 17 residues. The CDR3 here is CASSLVVLGQPSHEQYF. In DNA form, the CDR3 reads TGTGCCAGCAGCTTAGTCGTCTTGGGACAGCCGTCCCACGAGCAGTACTTC.

Written as DNA, the CDR3 is TGTGCCAGCAGCATAGGCGGGGGGAGCACAGATACGCAGTATTTT. It yields the protein CASSIGGGSTDTQYF. V and J are TRBV7-3 and TRBJ2-3, with TRBD2 matching 8 bases. V was clipped by 5 bases and J by 0 bases; unmatched bases: 4. There are 15 residues in the CDR3. Germline V gene sequence: CDR1 SGHTA, CDR2 FQGTGA.

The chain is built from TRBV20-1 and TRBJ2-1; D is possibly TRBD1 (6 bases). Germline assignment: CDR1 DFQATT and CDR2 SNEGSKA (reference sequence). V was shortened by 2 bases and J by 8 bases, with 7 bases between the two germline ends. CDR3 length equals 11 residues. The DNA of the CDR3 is TGCAGTGCTAGAAGGGGGTATGAGCAGTTCTTC. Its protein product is CSARRGYEQFF.

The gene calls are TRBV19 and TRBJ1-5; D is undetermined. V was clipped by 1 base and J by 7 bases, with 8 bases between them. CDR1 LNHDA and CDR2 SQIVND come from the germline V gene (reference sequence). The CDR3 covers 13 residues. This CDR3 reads CASSIAVVQPQHF. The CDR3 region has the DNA TGTGCCAGTAGTATAGCGGTGGTCCAGCCCCAGCATTTT.

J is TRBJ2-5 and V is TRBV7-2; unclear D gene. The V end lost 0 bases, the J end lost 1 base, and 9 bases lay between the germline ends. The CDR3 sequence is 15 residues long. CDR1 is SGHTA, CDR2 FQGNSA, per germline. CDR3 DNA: TGTGCCAGCAGCTTAGCATACTGGTCCCAAGAGACCCAGTACTTC. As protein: CASSLAYWSQETQYF. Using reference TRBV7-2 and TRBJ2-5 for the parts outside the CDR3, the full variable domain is GAGVSQSPSNKVTEKGKDVELRCDPISGHTALYWYRQSLGQGLEFLIYFQGNSAPDKSGLPSDRFSAERTGGSVSTLTIQRTQQEDSAVYLCASSLAYWSQETQYFGPGTRLLVL.

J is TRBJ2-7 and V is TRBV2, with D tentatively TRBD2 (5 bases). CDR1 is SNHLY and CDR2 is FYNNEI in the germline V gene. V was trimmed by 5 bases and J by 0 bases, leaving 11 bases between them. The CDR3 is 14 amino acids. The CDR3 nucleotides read TGTGCCAGCAGTTCAGGACTCAGCTCCTACGAGCAGTACTTC. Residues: CASSSGLSSYEQYF.

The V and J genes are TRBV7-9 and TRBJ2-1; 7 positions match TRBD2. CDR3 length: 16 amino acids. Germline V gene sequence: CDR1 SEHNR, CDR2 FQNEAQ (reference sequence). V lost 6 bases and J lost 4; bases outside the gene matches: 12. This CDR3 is CASRFPRGDRYNEQFF. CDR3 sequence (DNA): TGTGCCAGCAGATTCCCTCGGGGGGATAGGTACAATGAGCAGTTCTTC.

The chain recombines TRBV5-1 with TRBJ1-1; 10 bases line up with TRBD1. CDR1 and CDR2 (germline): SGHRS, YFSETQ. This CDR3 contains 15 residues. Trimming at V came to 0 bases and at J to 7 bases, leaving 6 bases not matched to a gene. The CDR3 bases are TGCGCCAGCAGCTTGGTGGGACAGGGGTTCGGTGAAGCTTTCTTT. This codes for CASSLVGQGFGEAFF. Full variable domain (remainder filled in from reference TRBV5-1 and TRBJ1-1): KAGVTQTPRYLIKTRGQQVTLSCSPISGHRSVSWYQQTPGQGLQFLFEYFSETQRNKGNFPGRFSGRQFSNSRSEMNVSTLELGDSALYLCASSLVGQGFGEAFFGQGTRLTVV.

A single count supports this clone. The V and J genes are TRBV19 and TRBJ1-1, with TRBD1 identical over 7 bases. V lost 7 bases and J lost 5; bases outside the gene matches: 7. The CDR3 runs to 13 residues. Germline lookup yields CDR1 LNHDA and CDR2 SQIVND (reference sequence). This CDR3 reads CASTQTGRTEAFF. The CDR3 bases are TGTGCCAGTACTCAGACAGGGAGGACTGAAGCTTTCTTT.

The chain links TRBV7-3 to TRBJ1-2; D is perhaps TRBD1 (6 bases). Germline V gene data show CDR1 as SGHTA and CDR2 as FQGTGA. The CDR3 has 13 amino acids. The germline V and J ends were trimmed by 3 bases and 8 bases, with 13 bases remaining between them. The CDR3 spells CASSFPGAVGYTF. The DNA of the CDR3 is TGTGCCAGCAGCTTCCCAGGGGCGGTCGGCTACACCTTC.

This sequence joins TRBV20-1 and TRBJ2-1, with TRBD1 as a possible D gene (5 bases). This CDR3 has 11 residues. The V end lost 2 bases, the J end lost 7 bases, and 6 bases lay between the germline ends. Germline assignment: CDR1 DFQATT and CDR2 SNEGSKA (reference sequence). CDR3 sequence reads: CSARKGNEQFF. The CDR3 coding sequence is TGCAGTGCTAGAAAGGGGAATGAGCAGTTCTTC.

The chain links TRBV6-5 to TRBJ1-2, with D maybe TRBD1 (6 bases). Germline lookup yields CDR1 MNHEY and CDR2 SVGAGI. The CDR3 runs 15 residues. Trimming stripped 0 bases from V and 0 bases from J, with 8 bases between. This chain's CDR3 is CASSYSRQANYGYTF. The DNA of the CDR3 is TGTGCCAGCAGTTACTCGAGACAGGCTAACTATGGCTACACCTTC.

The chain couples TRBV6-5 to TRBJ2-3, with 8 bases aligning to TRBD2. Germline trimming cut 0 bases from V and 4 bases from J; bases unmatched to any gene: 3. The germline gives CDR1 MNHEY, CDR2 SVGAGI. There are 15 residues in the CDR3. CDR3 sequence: CASSYSGLAPDTQYF. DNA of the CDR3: TGTGCCAGCAGTTACTCCGGACTAGCCCCAGATACGCAGTATTTT.

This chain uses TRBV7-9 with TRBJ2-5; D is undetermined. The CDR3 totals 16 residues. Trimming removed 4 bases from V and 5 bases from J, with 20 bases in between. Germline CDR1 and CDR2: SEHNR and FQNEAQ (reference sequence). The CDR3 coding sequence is TGTGCCAGCAGCTCCCTGGATCTCTGGTGGCGGGAGACCCAGTACTTC. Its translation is CASSSLDLWWRETQYF. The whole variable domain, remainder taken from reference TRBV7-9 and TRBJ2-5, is DTGVSQNPRHKITKRGQNVTFRCDPISEHNRLYWYRQTLGQGPEFLTYFQNEAQLEKSRLLSDRFSAERPKGSFSTLEIQRTEQGDSAMYLCASSSLDLWWRETQYFGPGTRLLVL.

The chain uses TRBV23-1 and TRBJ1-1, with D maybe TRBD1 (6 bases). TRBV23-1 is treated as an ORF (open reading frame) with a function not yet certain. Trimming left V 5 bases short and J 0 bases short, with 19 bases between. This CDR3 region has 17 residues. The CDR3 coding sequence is TGCGCCAGCAGTGTGGGGTGGTTTGACAGGATGAACACTGAAGCTTTCTTT. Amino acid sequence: CASSVGWFDRMNTEAFF.

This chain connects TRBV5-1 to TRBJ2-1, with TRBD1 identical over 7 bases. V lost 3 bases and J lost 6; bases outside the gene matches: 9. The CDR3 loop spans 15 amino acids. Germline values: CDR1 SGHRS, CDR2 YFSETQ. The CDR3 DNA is TGCGCCAGCAGCTCCCGACAGGGTACTAGCAATGAGCAGTTCTTC. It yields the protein CASSSRQGTSNEQFF.

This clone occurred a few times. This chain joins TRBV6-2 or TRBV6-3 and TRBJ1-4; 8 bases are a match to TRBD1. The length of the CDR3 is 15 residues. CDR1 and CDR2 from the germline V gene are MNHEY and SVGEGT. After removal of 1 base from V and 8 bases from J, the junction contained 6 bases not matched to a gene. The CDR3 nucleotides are TGTGCCAGCAGTTACTACGACAGGGGTGGAGAAAAACTGTTTTTT. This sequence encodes CASSYYDRGGEKLFF.

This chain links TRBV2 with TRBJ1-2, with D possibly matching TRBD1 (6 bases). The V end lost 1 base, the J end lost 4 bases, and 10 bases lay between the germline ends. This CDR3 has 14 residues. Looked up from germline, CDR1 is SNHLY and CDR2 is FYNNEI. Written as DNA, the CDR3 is TGTGCCAGCAGTGAAGGCAGGGGCGGCTATGGCTACACCTTC. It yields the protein CASSEGRGGYGYTF. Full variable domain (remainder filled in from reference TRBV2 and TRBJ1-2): EPEVTQTPSHQVTQMGQEVILRCVPISNHLYFYWYRQILGQKVEFLVSFYNNEISEKSEIFDDQFSVERPDGSNFTLKIRSTKLEDSAMYFCASSEGRGGYGYTFGSGTRLTVV.

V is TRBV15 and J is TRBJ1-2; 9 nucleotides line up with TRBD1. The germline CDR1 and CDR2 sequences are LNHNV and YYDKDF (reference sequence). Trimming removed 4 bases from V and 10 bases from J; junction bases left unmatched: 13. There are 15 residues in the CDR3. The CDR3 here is CATSKLRDRALPYTF. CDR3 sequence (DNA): TGTGCCACCAGCAAACTCCGGGACAGGGCACTACCCTACACCTTC.

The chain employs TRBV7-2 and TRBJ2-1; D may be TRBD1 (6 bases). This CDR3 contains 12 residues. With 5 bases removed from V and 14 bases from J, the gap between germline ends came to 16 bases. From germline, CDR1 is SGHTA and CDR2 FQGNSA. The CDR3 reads CASSQGWQGKFF. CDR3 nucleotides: TGTGCCAGCAGCCAAGGGTGGCAGGGGAAGTTCTTC.

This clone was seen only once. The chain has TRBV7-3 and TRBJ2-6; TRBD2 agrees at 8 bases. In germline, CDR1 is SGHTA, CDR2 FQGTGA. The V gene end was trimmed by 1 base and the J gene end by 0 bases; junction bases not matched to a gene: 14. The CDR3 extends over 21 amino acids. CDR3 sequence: CASSLRGPTSGSSSGANVLTF. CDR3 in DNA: TGTGCCAGCAGCTTAAGAGGGCCCACTAGCGGTTCCTCCTCTGGGGCCAACGTCCTGACTTTC.

This CDR3 reads CASSLEMGLVYEQYF. Written as DNA, the CDR3 is TGTGCCAGCAGCTTGGAAATGGGACTAGTGTACGAGCAGTACTTC. The rearrangement joins TRBV5-6 to TRBJ2-7, with TRBD2 matching over 8 bases. Germline V CDR1 and CDR2: SGHDT, YYEEEE. The CDR3 spans 15 residues. Unmatched junction bases numbered 6, after V lost 0 bases and J lost 4 bases.